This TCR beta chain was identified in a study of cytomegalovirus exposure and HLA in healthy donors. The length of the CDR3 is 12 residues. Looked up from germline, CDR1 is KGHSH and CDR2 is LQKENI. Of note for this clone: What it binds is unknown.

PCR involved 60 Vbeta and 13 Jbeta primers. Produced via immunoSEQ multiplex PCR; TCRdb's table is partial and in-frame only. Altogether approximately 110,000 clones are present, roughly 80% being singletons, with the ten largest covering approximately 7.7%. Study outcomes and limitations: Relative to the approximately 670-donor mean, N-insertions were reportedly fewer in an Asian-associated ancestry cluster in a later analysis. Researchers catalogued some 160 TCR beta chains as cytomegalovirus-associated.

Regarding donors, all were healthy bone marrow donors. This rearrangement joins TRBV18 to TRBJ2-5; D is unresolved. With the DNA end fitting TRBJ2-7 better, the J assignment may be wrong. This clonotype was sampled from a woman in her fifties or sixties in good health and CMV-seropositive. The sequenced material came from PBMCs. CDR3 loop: CASSSESYEQYF. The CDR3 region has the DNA TGTGCCAGCTCCTCCGAGAGCTACGAGCAGTACTTC.